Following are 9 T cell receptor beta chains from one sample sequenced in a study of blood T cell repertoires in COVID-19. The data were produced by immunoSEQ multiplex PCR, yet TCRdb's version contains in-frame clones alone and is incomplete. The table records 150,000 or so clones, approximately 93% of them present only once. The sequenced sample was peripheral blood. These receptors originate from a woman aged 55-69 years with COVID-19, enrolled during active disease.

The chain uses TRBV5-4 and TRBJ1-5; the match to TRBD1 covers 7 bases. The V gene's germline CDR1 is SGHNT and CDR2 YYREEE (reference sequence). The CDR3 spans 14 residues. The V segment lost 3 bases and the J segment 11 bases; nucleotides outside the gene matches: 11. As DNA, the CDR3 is TGTGCCAGCAGCTGGAGGGACAGTAAGGCAGCCCAGCATTTT. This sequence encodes CASSWRDSKAAQHF.

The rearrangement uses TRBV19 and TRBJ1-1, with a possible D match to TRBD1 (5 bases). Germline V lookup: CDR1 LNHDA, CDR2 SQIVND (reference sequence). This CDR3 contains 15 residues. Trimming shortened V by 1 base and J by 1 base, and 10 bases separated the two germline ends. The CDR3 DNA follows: TGTGCCAGTAGTATAGTCAACAGGTCGAACACTGAAGCTTTCTTT. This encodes CASSIVNRSNTEAFF.

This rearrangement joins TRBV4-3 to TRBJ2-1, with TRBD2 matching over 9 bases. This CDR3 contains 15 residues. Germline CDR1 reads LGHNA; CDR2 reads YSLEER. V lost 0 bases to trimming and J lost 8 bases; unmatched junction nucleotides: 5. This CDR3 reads CASSQEGVAGDEQFF. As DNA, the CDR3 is TGCGCCAGCAGCCAAGAAGGGGTAGCGGGGGATGAGCAGTTCTTC.

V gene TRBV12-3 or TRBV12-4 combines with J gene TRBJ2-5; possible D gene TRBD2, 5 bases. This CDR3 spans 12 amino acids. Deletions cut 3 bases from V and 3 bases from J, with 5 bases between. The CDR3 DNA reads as TGTGCCAGCAGTTTGACTAAAGAGACCCAGTACTTC. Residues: CASSLTKETQYF.

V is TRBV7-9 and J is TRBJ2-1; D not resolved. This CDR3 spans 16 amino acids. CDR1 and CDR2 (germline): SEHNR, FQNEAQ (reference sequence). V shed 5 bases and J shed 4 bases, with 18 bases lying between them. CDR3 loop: CASSPRGLPLYNEQFF. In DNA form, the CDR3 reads TGTGCCAGCAGCCCGCGAGGCCTTCCTCTATACAATGAGCAGTTCTTC.

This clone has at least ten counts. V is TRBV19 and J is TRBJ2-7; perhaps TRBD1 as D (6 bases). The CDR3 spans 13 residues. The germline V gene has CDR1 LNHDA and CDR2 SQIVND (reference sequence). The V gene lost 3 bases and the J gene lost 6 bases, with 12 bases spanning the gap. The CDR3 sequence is CASSMDRGLEQYF. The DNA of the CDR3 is TGTGCCAGTAGTATGGACAGAGGGCTCGAGCAGTACTTC.

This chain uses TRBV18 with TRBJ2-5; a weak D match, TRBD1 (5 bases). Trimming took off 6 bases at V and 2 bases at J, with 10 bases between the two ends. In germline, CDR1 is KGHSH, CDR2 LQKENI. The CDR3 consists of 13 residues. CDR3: CASSRDRQETQYF. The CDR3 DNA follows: TGTGCCAGCTCCCGCGACAGACAAGAGACCCAGTACTTC.

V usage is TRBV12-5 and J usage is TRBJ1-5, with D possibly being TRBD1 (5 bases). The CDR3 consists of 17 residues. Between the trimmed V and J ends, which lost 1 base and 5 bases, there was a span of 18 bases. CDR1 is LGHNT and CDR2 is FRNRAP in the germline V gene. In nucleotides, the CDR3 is TGTGCTAGTGGTTTGGGGGGACTGATGGGATACGATCAGCCCCAGCATTTT. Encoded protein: CASGLGGLMGYDQPQHF.

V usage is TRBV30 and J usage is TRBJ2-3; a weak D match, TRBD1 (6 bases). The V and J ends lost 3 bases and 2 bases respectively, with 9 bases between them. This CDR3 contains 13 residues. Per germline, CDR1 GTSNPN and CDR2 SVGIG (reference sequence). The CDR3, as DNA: TGTGCCTGGAGCGGGACATACACAGATACGCAGTATTTT. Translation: CAWSGTYTDTQYF.